The 26 T cell receptor beta chains below all came from one sample that was sequenced in a study of T cell repertoires in cytomegalovirus infection. From the reads, TCRdb called clonotypes with MiXCR, one entry per CDR3 protein. This table has about 500,000 distinct CDR3 sequences, roughly a third appearing once. For these receptors, no antigen is known. This specimen was cultured PBMCs, taken from culture after CMV antigen stimulation. Source of these receptors: a human donor in good health (CMV status not recorded). Some clones in this sample may be carry-over from other donors' samples.

This chain joins TRBV19 and TRBJ2-7, with TRBD2 as a possible D gene (6 bases). V dropped 11 bases and J dropped 0 bases, with 17 bases sitting between them. Germline V gives CDR1 LNHDA, CDR2 SQIVND (reference sequence). There are 14 residues in the CDR3. The CDR3 loop reads CARPFAGPSYEQYF. CDR3 bases: TGTGCCCGTCCCTTCGCGGGACCCTCCTACGAGCAGTACTTC.

A few counts support this clonotype. This sequence joins TRBV7-2 and TRBJ2-7, with 7 positions matching TRBD2. Germline trimming cut 3 bases from V and 6 bases from J; bases unmatched to any gene: 5. CDR1 and CDR2 from the germline V gene are SGHTA and FQGNSA. The CDR3 is 13 amino acids. CDR3 nucleotide sequence: TGTGCCAGCAGCTTGATCTGGGGGGGCGAGCAGTACTTC. Encoded protein: CASSLIWGGEQYF.

This clonotype was found many times. This rearrangement joins TRBV5-4 to TRBJ2-2, with D possibly called TRBD1 or TRBD2 (6 bases each). The CDR3 spans 14 residues. V lost 2 bases, J lost 4 bases, and 9 bases lay in between. Germline V lookup: CDR1 SGHNT, CDR2 YYREEE (reference sequence). CDR3 in amino acids: CASSLQGGTGELFF. CDR3 sequence (DNA): TGTGCCAGCAGCTTACAGGGAGGCACCGGGGAGCTGTTTTTT.

The chain has TRBV7-3 and TRBJ1-2; 7 bases fit TRBD1. Germline assignment: CDR1 SGHTA and CDR2 FQGTGA. Trimming cost V 7 bases and J 1 base; bases outside gene matches: 3. The CDR3 runs to 13 residues. The DNA of the CDR3 is TGTGCCAGCACCGGGGACAGTAACTATGGCTACACCTTC. Residues: CASTGDSNYGYTF.

This clonotype was observed a handful of times. The V gene is TRBV5-1, the J gene TRBJ1-3; D is uncertain. V was pared by 4 bases and J by 1 base, with 9 bases between. This CDR3 is 14 amino acids long. Germline assignment: CDR1 SGHRS and CDR2 YFSETQ. The CDR3 protein is CASSQQLSGNTIYF. The CDR3, as DNA: TGCGCCAGCAGCCAGCAGCTTTCTGGAAACACCATATATTTT.

At least ten counts were recorded for this clonotype. The chain carries TRBV7-2 and TRBJ2-3, with no clear D. Trimming shortened V by 1 base and J by 2 bases, and 7 bases separated the two germline ends. In germline, CDR1 is SGHTA, CDR2 FQGNSA. The length of the CDR3 is 14 residues. CDR3 amino acids: CASSLGGLTDTQYF. For the CDR3, the DNA is TGTGCCAGCAGCTTAGGTGGGCTCACAGATACGCAGTATTTT.

The table lists this clonotype with a few counts. This sequence joins TRBV20-1 and TRBJ1-1; D might be TRBD1 (6 bases). Germline V gene sequence: CDR1 DFQATT, CDR2 SNEGSKA (reference sequence). The CDR3 length is 13 residues. The germline V and J ends were trimmed by 6 bases and 3 bases, with 14 bases remaining between them. CDR3 sequence: CSAHRAEDTEAFF. DNA of the CDR3: TGCAGTGCGCACAGGGCGGAGGACACTGAAGCTTTCTTT.

For this clonotype: Given the absence of the conserved phenylalanine or tryptophan at the CDR3 end, a read error is likely. The V gene is TRBV7-2, the J gene TRBJ1-2, with 8 bases aligning to TRBD1. The CDR3 is 15 amino acids. The V segment lost 1 base and the J segment 6 bases; nucleotides outside the gene matches: 7. In germline, CDR1 is SGHTA, CDR2 FQGNSA. CDR3 DNA sequence: TGTGCCAGCAGCTTAGAGTTCGGACAGGGCGATGGCTACACCCTC. This gives the protein CASSLEFGQGDGYTL.

This clonotype was observed at least ten times. The chain combines TRBV11-2 with TRBJ2-7; D possibly uses TRBD1 or TRBD2 (6 bases each). Germline CDR1 reads SGHAT; CDR2 reads FQNNGV. The CDR3 has 13 residues. Trimming cost V 3 bases and J 5 bases, with 11 bases left between them. CDR3 in DNA: TGTGCCAGCAGCTTTGGGGGGCGCGACGAGCAGTACGTC. Protein sequence: CASSFGGRDEQYV.

The rearrangement uses TRBV11-3 and TRBJ2-2; TRBD2 might be the D (5 bases). The CDR3 has 14 residues. Between the trimmed V and J ends, which lost 5 bases and 6 bases, there was a span of 13 bases. Per the germline V gene, CDR1 is SGHNT and CDR2 is YENEEA. DNA of the CDR3: TGTGCCAGCAGCCGAGGGCCAAGGGCCGGGGAGCTGTTTTTT. It yields the protein CASSRGPRAGELFF.

The chain uses TRBV29-1 and TRBJ2-5, with D perhaps TRBD2 (6 bases). The CDR3 covers 12 residues. The germline CDR1 and CDR2 sequences are SQVTM and ANQGSEA. The V end was cut by 5 bases, the J end by 5 bases, with 12 bases between. CDR3 in amino acids: CSVSFRGETQYF. In DNA, the CDR3 is TGCAGCGTTTCATTCCGGGGGGAGACCCAGTACTTC.

This clonotype showed up just a few times. V gene TRBV7-2 combines with J gene TRBJ1-6, with TRBD1 matching over 11 bases. Looked up from germline, CDR1 is SGHTA and CDR2 is FQGNSA. This CDR3 comprises 15 residues. With 4 bases clipped from V and 10 bases from J, the junction kept 6 bases outside the gene matches. CDR3 DNA: TGTGCCAGCAGCTGGACAGGGGGCGGTCAATCACCCCTCCACTTT. This encodes CASSWTGGGQSPLHF. Full variable domain (outside the CDR3, taken from reference TRBV7-2 and TRBJ1-6): GAGVSQSPSNKVTEKGKDVELRCDPISGHTALYWYRQSLGQGLEFLIYFQGNSAPDKSGLPSDRFSAERTGGSVSTLTIQRTQQEDSAVYLCASSWTGGGQSPLHFGNGTRLTVT.

This chain uses TRBV7-2 with TRBJ2-4; D gene ambiguous. CDR1 SGHTA and CDR2 FQGNSA come from the germline V gene. There are 14 residues in the CDR3. The V gene lost 6 bases and the J gene lost 5 bases, with 14 bases spanning the gap. The CDR3 DNA reads as TGTGCCAGCAGACGCCCCAGCCCTGAAAACATTCAGTACTTC. This encodes CASRRPSPENIQYF.

The rearrangement joins TRBV11-3 to TRBJ1-1, with TRBD1 matching over 7 bases. Germline CDR1 and CDR2: SGHNT and YENEEA. The CDR3 consists of 15 residues. V shed 1 base and J 4 bases; nucleotides not matched to a gene: 6. The CDR3, as DNA: TGTGCCAGCAGCTTAGTGACAGGGAGGAGCACTGAAGCTTTCTTT. Protein product: CASSLVTGRSTEAFF.

This CDR3 is CASSSQRGLAGRYEQYF. The CDR3 DNA reads TGTGCCAGCAGCTCTCAAAGGGGACTAGCGGGACGCTACGAGCAGTACTTC. The chain uses TRBV7-2 and TRBJ2-7; TRBD2 matches at 13 bases. There are 17 residues in the CDR3. Germline CDR1 and CDR2: SGHTA and FQGNSA. After removal of 4 bases from V and 3 bases from J, the junction contained 9 bases not matched to a gene. Together with reference TRBV7-2 and TRBJ2-7, the CDR3 gives the full variable domain: GAGVSQSPSNKVTEKGKDVELRCDPISGHTALYWYRQSLGQGLEFLIYFQGNSAPDKSGLPSDRFSAERTGGSVSTLTIQRTQQEDSAVYLCASSSQRGLAGRYEQYFGPGTRLTVT.

The chain joins TRBV19 to TRBJ1-1, with D perhaps TRBD1 (6 bases). V lost 4 bases to trimming and J lost 2 bases, with 14 bases between them. In germline, CDR1 is LNHDA, CDR2 SQIVND (reference sequence). The CDR3 totals 15 residues. The CDR3 sequence: CASSSGDGGNTEAFF. DNA of the CDR3: TGTGCCAGTAGTAGTGGGGATGGGGGCAACACTGAAGCTTTCTTT.

J is TRBJ2-1 and V is TRBV7-2, with D possibly TRBD2 on 5 matching bases. Germline lookup yields CDR1 SGHTA and CDR2 FQGNSA. V was pared by 2 bases and J by 9 bases, with 14 bases between. This CDR3 has 14 amino acids. The CDR3 is CASSLTSGMVEQFF. In DNA, the CDR3 is TGTGCCAGCAGCTTAACCTCCGGGATGGTTGAGCAGTTCTTC.

This clonotype was seen more than once but under ten times. CDR3 nucleotide sequence: TGTGCCAGCATGGGAGGGACTGAAGCTTTCTTT. Translating gives CASMGGTEAFF. The chain joins TRBV12-3 or TRBV12-4 to TRBJ1-1, with D unresolved. V was trimmed by 7 bases and J by 5 bases, leaving 8 bases between them. CDR3 length: 11 amino acids.

This clonotype has only a few counts. The rearrangement joins TRBV6-6 to TRBJ2-2; 7 nucleotides align to TRBD2. This CDR3 contains 15 residues. J was trimmed by 5 bases and V by 6 bases; bases with no gene match: 9. CDR1 is MNHNY, CDR2 SVGAGI, per germline (reference sequence). The CDR3 loop reads CASSERDAGTGELFF. In nucleotides, the CDR3 is TGTGCCAGCAGCGAGCGGGACGCGGGTACCGGGGAGCTGTTTTTT.

This clonotype occurred many times. This rearrangement joins TRBV28 to TRBJ1-2; D is unclear. The CDR3 length is 12 residues. Germline values: CDR1 MDHEN, CDR2 SYDVKM. V lost 7 bases and J 2 bases, leaving 8 bases between the germline ends. CDR3 amino acids: CASNSVNYGYTF. The DNA for the CDR3 is TGTGCCAGCAACTCGGTGAACTATGGCTACACCTTC.

The rearrangement links TRBV5-4 to TRBJ2-1; TRBD2 aligns across 9 bases. Germline V gene data show CDR1 as SGHNT and CDR2 as YYREEE (reference sequence). The CDR3 spans 17 residues. V shed 0 bases, J shed 7 bases, and the junction held 11 bases outside the gene matches. Written as DNA, the CDR3 is TGTGCCAGCAGCTTGGCCCTTGAAGGTAGCGGGAGAAATGAGCAGTTCTTC. Translated: CASSLALEGSGRNEQFF.

The gene calls are TRBV7-2 and TRBJ1-2, with D hard to call. Germline V CDR1 and CDR2: SGHTA, FQGNSA. V shed 2 bases and J shed 5 bases, with 21 bases lying between them. This CDR3 is built from 17 residues. Written as DNA, the CDR3 is TGTGCCAGCAGCTTAAACCCCACGGGATTGGCGGGATATGGCTACACCTTC. Translating it yields CASSLNPTGLAGYGYTF.

The table lists this clonotype with many counts. The chain recombines TRBV7-2 with TRBJ1-5, with D possibly matching TRBD1 (5 bases). CDR3 size: 15 residues. V gave up 5 bases and J gave up 4 bases, with 15 bases separating them. Germline-derived CDR1 and CDR2 are SGHTA and FQGNSA. CDR3 in DNA: TGTGCCAGCAGCCGATCCAGGGACGGTAATCAGCCCCAGCATTTT. Protein: CASSRSRDGNQPQHF. Variable domain in full (rest from reference TRBV7-2 and TRBJ1-5): GAGVSQSPSNKVTEKGKDVELRCDPISGHTALYWYRQSLGQGLEFLIYFQGNSAPDKSGLPSDRFSAERTGGSVSTLTIQRTQQEDSAVYLCASSRSRDGNQPQHFGDGTRLSIL.

This clonotype was seen a few times. This chain joins TRBV5-8 and TRBJ2-1; 14 nucleotides align to TRBD2. Per the germline V gene, CDR1 is SGHTS and CDR2 is YDEGEE. This CDR3 is 16 amino acids long. The V gene end was trimmed by 4 bases and the J gene end by 8 bases; junction bases not matched to a gene: 8. In DNA form, the CDR3 reads TGTGCCAGCAGCCCTGGGACTAGCGGGAGCAAGCATGAGCAGTTCTTC. It translates to CASSPGTSGSKHEQFF.

This clonotype was found many times. The V call is TRBV7-2, the J call TRBJ2-5, with D possibly being TRBD2 (6 bases). The ends were cut back, 5 bases at V and 4 bases at J, with 17 bases in the middle. CDR3 length equals 15 residues. Germline V CDR1 and CDR2: SGHTA, FQGNSA. CDR3 in amino acids: CASSRVGREGETQYF. The CDR3, as DNA: TGTGCCAGCAGCCGTGTCGGGCGGGAAGGAGAGACCCAGTACTTC. Together with reference TRBV7-2 and TRBJ2-5, the CDR3 gives the full variable domain: GAGVSQSPSNKVTEKGKDVELRCDPISGHTALYWYRQSLGQGLEFLIYFQGNSAPDKSGLPSDRFSAERTGGSVSTLTIQRTQQEDSAVYLCASSRVGREGETQYFGPGTRLLVL.

This clonotype was recorded at least ten times. The chain recombines TRBV7-2 with TRBJ1-3; a weak D match, TRBD1 (5 bases). Between the trimmed V and J ends, which lost 4 bases and 3 bases, there was a span of 10 bases. This CDR3 is built from 14 residues. The germline V gene has CDR1 SGHTA and CDR2 FQGNSA. The CDR3 nucleotides are TGTGCCAGCAGCTCCCTGACAGTTGGAAACACCATATATTTT. Protein product: CASSSLTVGNTIYF.